These 23 T cell receptor beta chains came from one sample sequenced in a study of early T cells in non-severe SARS-CoV-2 infection. Each CDR3 protein is one row after TCRdb ran MiXCR on the 5' RACE reads. The sample holds roughly 63,000 distinct CDR3 sequences, roughly 12% seen once. The material sequenced was whole blood. Receptor source: an adult who was a healthcare worker with PCR-confirmed SARS-CoV-2 infection or an uninfected control (not recorded which).

CDR3 sequence: CASGYMNTEAFF. CDR3 DNA: TGTGCCAGCGGCTACATGAACACTGAAGCTTTCTTT. This sequence joins TRBV28 and TRBJ1-1; D is undetermined. V was clipped by 8 bases and J by 0 bases, with 7 bases between them. CDR3 length equals 12 residues. Looked up from germline, CDR1 is MDHEN and CDR2 is SYDVKM.

This clonotype was seen more than once but under ten times. The genes are TRBV7-9 and TRBJ2-3; 10 nucleotides match TRBD2. The CDR3 runs to 15 residues. Germline trimming cut 4 bases from V and 5 bases from J; bases unmatched to any gene: 6. Germline CDR1 and CDR2: SEHNR and FQNEAQ (reference sequence). The CDR3 DNA sequence: TGTGCCAGCAGCTCTATAGCGGGAGGTGGAGATACGCAGTATTTT. This encodes CASSSIAGGGDTQYF.

This clonotype has more than one count but fewer than ten. The V and J genes are TRBV6-1 and TRBJ2-3; TRBD2 agrees at 8 bases. CDR3 length: 16 residues. Germline V gene lookup returns CDR1 MNHNS and CDR2 SASEGT. V trimming: 2 bases; J trimming: 5 bases; junction bases outside the gene matches: 9. The CDR3 region is CASSEMKREYRDTQYF. CDR3 in DNA: TGTGCCAGCAGTGAAATGAAGCGGGAGTATAGAGATACGCAGTATTTT.

A few counts support this clonotype. The chain is built from TRBV24-1 and TRBJ2-1, with 7 bases lining up with TRBD2. Trimming cost V 0 bases and J 5 bases; bases outside gene matches: 6. CDR1 and CDR2 (germline): KGHDR, SFDVKD. The CDR3 is 16 residues long. This chain's CDR3 is CATSDLRAGVDNEQFF. The CDR3 nucleotides are TGTGCCACCAGTGATTTGAGGGCGGGGGTCGACAATGAGCAGTTCTTC.

This clonotype came up a few times. The V call is TRBV15, the J call TRBJ2-1; no definite D call. Deletions cut 8 bases from V and 8 bases from J, with 16 bases between. This CDR3 has 13 amino acids. The germline V gene encodes CDR1 LNHNV and CDR2 YYDKDF (reference sequence). The CDR3 sequence is CATHIGYGHEQFF. The CDR3 DNA is TGTGCCACCCACATAGGGTACGGACATGAGCAGTTCTTC.

This clonotype has at least ten counts. This chain links TRBV7-9 with TRBJ2-7; no definite D call. The length of the CDR3 is 14 residues. V gave up 5 bases and J gave up 5 bases, with 16 bases separating them. Per the germline V gene, CDR1 is SEHNR and CDR2 is FQNEAQ (reference sequence). CDR3 amino acids: CASSPGVGRHEQYF. The CDR3 coding sequence is TGTGCCAGCAGCCCAGGAGTAGGGCGCCACGAGCAGTACTTC.

This clonotype has ten or more counts. The rearrangement links TRBV7-9 to TRBJ1-1; possibly TRBD1 for D (5 bases). The V end was cut by 8 bases, the J end by 1 base, with 14 bases between. The CDR3 runs to 14 residues. CDR1 and CDR2 (germline): SEHNR, FQNEAQ (reference sequence). This CDR3 reads CASVPRDGNTEAFF. DNA of the CDR3: TGTGCCAGCGTCCCCCGGGACGGGAACACTGAAGCTTTCTTT.

Ten or more counts support this clonotype. J is TRBJ2-3 and V is TRBV7-6; 9 bases agree with TRBD1. From germline, CDR1 is SGHVS and CDR2 FNYEAQ. The CDR3 contains 17 residues. The V gene end was trimmed by 1 base and the J gene end by 1 base; junction bases not matched to a gene: 6. The CDR3 region is CASSLVAGQGGTDTQYF. CDR3 in DNA: TGTGCCAGCAGCTTAGTCGCGGGACAGGGTGGCACAGATACGCAGTATTTT.

The rearrangement links TRBV5-4 to TRBJ1-2; tentatively, D is TRBD1 (5 bases). V shed 0 bases and J shed 5 bases, with 8 bases lying between them. This CDR3 has 13 amino acids. Germline V gene data show CDR1 as SGHNT and CDR2 as YYREEE (reference sequence). CDR3 nucleotides: TGTGCCAGCAGCTTGGACAGGTTTTATGGCTACACCTTC. Protein product: CASSLDRFYGYTF. The full variable domain, its missing parts supplied by reference TRBV5-4 and TRBJ1-2, is ETGVTQSPTHLIKTRGQQVTLRCSSQSGHNTVSWYQQALGQGPQFIFQYYREEENGRGNFPPRFSGLQFPNYSSELNVNALELDDSALYLCASSLDRFYGYTFGSGTRLTVV.

The table lists this clonotype with a few counts. The chain couples TRBV10-3 to TRBJ1-2; tentatively, D is TRBD1 (6 bases). The CDR3 consists of 13 residues. Looked up from germline, CDR1 is ENHRY and CDR2 is SYGVKD. V lost 5 bases and J lost 3, with 10 bases in between. This CDR3 reads CAISQQGYYGYTF. For the CDR3, the DNA is TGTGCCATCAGTCAACAGGGCTACTATGGCTACACCTTC.

This clonotype was seen more than once but under ten times. The rearrangement joins TRBV11-2 to TRBJ1-1; 8 nucleotides agree with TRBD1. The CDR3 is made up of 14 amino acids. The junction had 9 bases not matched to a gene; V was cut back by 5 bases and J by 7 bases. Germline V gene data show CDR1 as SGHAT and CDR2 as FQNNGV. CDR3 amino acids: CASSIYPGGGEAFF. The CDR3 DNA sequence: TGTGCCAGCAGCATATATCCAGGGGGCGGTGAAGCTTTCTTT.

The sample holds many counts of this clonotype. The V and J genes are TRBV20-1 and TRBJ1-1; D is uncertain. The CDR3 is made up of 10 amino acids. The V gene's germline CDR1 is DFQATT and CDR2 SNEGSKA (reference sequence). The V end lost 3 bases, the J end lost 1 base, and 0 bases lay between the germline ends. The CDR3 nucleotides are TGCAGTGCTAGGAACACTGAAGCTTTCTTT. Protein sequence: CSARNTEAFF.

This clonotype was counted ten times or more. The rearrangement joins TRBV20-1 to TRBJ1-3; 8 bases match TRBD1. Germline assignment: CDR1 DFQATT and CDR2 SNEGSKA (reference sequence). The V gene end was trimmed by 0 bases and the J gene end by 6 bases; junction bases not matched to a gene: 7. The CDR3 contains 15 residues. In nucleotides, the CDR3 is TGCAGTGCTAGAGATTGGACAGGGTCGGCAAACACCATATATTTT. Translation: CSARDWTGSANTIYF.

This clonotype turned up a few times. A read error is likely, as this CDR3 ends without the conserved phenylalanine or tryptophan. The rearrangement uses TRBV28 and TRBJ2-7; D perhaps matches TRBD2 (5 bases). With 5 bases removed from V and 4 bases from J, the gap between germline ends came to 15 bases. The length of the CDR3 is 14 residues. The germline V gene encodes CDR1 MDHEN and CDR2 SYDVKM. The CDR3 DNA reads as TGTGCCAGCAGTACGGGATCCCTCCTATACGAGCAGTACTCC. Amino acids: CASSTGSLLYEQYS.

This clonotype was seen repeatedly, ten times or more. V gene TRBV9 combines with J gene TRBJ2-1, with D unclear. Between the trimmed V and J ends, which lost 0 bases and 0 bases, there was a span of 4 bases. The germline V gene has CDR1 SGDLS and CDR2 YYNGEE. There are 14 residues in the CDR3. Here the CDR3 DNA reads TGTGCCAGCAGCGTAGAGCCCTCCTACAATGAGCAGTTCTTC. It specifies CASSVEPSYNEQFF.

This clonotype came up a few times. The chain combines TRBV3-1 with TRBJ2-1; D ambiguous. CDR1 LGHDT and CDR2 YNNKEL come from the germline V gene (reference sequence). The CDR3 is 12 residues long. Trimming pared 2 bases from V and 11 bases from J, leaving 10 bases between. DNA of the CDR3: TGTGCCAGCAGCCAAAATCTCGATAAGCAGTTCTTC. Protein: CASSQNLDKQFF.

There are a few counts of this clonotype. The chain couples TRBV9 to TRBJ2-5; D not resolved. Germline assignment: CDR1 SGDLS and CDR2 YYNGEE. V dropped 10 bases and J dropped 5 bases, with 6 bases sitting between them. CDR3 length: 9 amino acids. The CDR3 DNA sequence: TGTGCCCCCATGGAGACCCAGTACTTC. Translation: CAPMETQYF.

The V gene is TRBV20-1, the J gene TRBJ2-7; possible D gene TRBD2, 6 bases. Germline V gene sequence: CDR1 DFQATT, CDR2 SNEGSKA (reference sequence). The ends were cut back, 0 bases at V and 1 base at J, with 13 bases in the middle. This CDR3 contains 15 residues. The CDR3 DNA is TGCAGTGCTAGAGATAGAAAGCGGGTATCCTACGAGCAGTACTTC. Its protein product is CSARDRKRVSYEQYF.

V is TRBV5-1 and J is TRBJ1-5; 7 bases are a match to TRBD1. V lost 4 bases and J lost 1; bases outside the gene matches: 5. Germline V gene sequence: CDR1 SGHRS, CDR2 YFSETQ. The CDR3 length is 15 residues. The CDR3 DNA reads TGCGCCAGCAGCCTAGGACAGGCGAGCAATCAGCCCCAGCATTTT. It translates to CASSLGQASNQPQHF.

This clonotype was observed a few times. J is TRBJ2-5 and V is TRBV5-1; possibly TRBD1 or TRBD2 for D (5 bases each). Germline CDR1 SGHRS, CDR2 YFSETQ. The CDR3 loop spans 14 amino acids. V was clipped by 2 bases and J by 0 bases, with 8 bases between them. CDR3 region: CASSFQGDQETQYF. The CDR3, as DNA: TGCGCCAGCAGCTTTCAGGGAGACCAAGAGACCCAGTACTTC.

In this sample, this clonotype turned up many times. This chain joins TRBV2 and TRBJ2-3, with 9 bases aligning to TRBD1. With V trimmed by 6 bases and J by 5 bases, 9 bases remained unmatched. Germline V gene lookup returns CDR1 SNHLY and CDR2 FYNNEI. The CDR3 extends over 15 amino acids. CDR3 coding DNA: TGTGCCAGCAGGGCACAGGGGGCAAAGGGAGATACGCAGTATTTT. Translated, it gives CASRAQGAKGDTQYF.

This clonotype was observed many times. The gene calls are TRBV7-6 and TRBJ1-2; weak D call: TRBD1 (5 bases). Germline CDR1 is SGHVS and CDR2 is FNYEAQ. Trimming stripped 1 base from V and 8 bases from J, with 17 bases between. The CDR3 contains 15 residues. The CDR3 is CASSLGGQGSAGYTF. The CDR3, as DNA: TGTGCCAGCAGCTTAGGCGGGCAGGGTTCGGCCGGCTACACCTTC. Using reference TRBV7-6 and TRBJ1-2 for the parts outside the CDR3, the full variable domain is GAGVSQSPRYKVTKRGQDVALRCDPISGHVSLYWYRQALGQGPEFLTYFNYEAQQDKSGLPNDRFSAERPEGSISTLTIQRTEQRDSAMYRCASSLGGQGSAGYTFGSGTRLTVV.

A few counts support this clonotype. V and J are TRBV3-1 and TRBJ2-3; possibly TRBD2 for D (6 bases). Germline V CDR1 and CDR2: LGHDT, YNNKEL (reference sequence). The CDR3 runs 17 residues. The V end lost 5 bases, the J end lost 3 bases, and 21 bases lay between the germline ends. The CDR3 coding sequence is TGTGCCAGCAGCTCTCGGCGGGGCGTCGGCCGGACAGATACGCAGTATTTT. Translating it yields CASSSRRGVGRTDTQYF.